The 20 T cell receptor beta chains presented below share a single source sample, sequenced in a study of blood T cell repertoires in COVID-19. Sequenced by immunoSEQ multiplex PCR; TCRdb stores in-frame clones only, minus some. The sample contains just under 45,000 clones, approximately 87% of which appear only once. Sequenced material: peripheral blood. Receptors were obtained from a man between 40 and 49 years old with COVID-19, enrolled during active disease.

The chain employs TRBV29-1 and TRBJ1-1, with TRBD1 as a possible D gene (5 bases). V lost 4 bases to trimming and J lost 6 bases, with 9 bases between them. CDR1 and CDR2 from the germline V gene are SQVTM and ANQGSEA. This CDR3 has 11 residues. The CDR3 DNA reads TGCAGCGTTGTTCAGGGTGCTGAAGCTTTCTTT. As protein: CSVVQGAEAFF. Supplemented by reference TRBV29-1 and TRBJ1-1, the full variable domain reads SAVISQKPSRDICQRGTSLTIQCQVDSQVTMMFWYRQQPGQSLTLIATANQGSEATYESGFVIDKFPISRPNLTFSTLTVSNMSPEDSSIYLCSVVQGAEAFFGQGTRLTVV.

The V call is TRBV3-1 (or the pseudogene TRBV3-2), the J call TRBJ2-1, with D possibly TRBD2 on 5 matching bases. In germline, CDR1 is LGHDT, CDR2 YNNKEL (reference sequence). The CDR3 sequence is 13 residues long. Between the trimmed V and J ends, which lost 2 bases and 13 bases, there was a span of 15 bases. The CDR3 here is CASSQNFRTAQFF. In DNA form, the CDR3 reads TGTGCCAGCAGCCAAAATTTCCGGACTGCTCAGTTCTTC.

The chain has TRBV7-3 and TRBJ2-2; TRBD2 matches at 9 bases. Per germline, CDR1 SGHTA and CDR2 FQGTGA. This CDR3 spans 19 amino acids. V dropped 0 bases and J dropped 1; count of bases not matched to a gene: 9. CDR3 loop: CASSLTIGSGGLNTGELFF. CDR3 DNA sequence: TGTGCCAGCAGCTTAACGATTGGCAGCGGGGGGTTGAACACCGGGGAGCTGTTTTTT.

This chain joins TRBV15 and TRBJ2-3; 11 bases map to TRBD2. The CDR3 is 16 residues long. J lost 3 bases, V lost 2 bases, and 4 bases had no gene match. Germline CDR1 and CDR2: LNHNV and YYDKDF (reference sequence). CDR3: CATSRLAGGPTDTQYF. Written as DNA, the CDR3 is TGTGCCACCAGCAGATTAGCGGGAGGGCCGACAGATACGCAGTATTTT.

The chain recombines TRBV10-3 with TRBJ2-1, with D tentatively TRBD2 (5 bases). Trimming pared 4 bases from V and 1 base from J, leaving 14 bases between. Germline V gene lookup returns CDR1 ENHRY and CDR2 SYGVKD. The CDR3 has 16 amino acids. CDR3 DNA: TGTGCCATCAGTGTGGGTCAGCGAGGGTCCTACAATGAGCAGTTCTTC. It encodes CAISVGQRGSYNEQFF.

The V and J genes are TRBV7-9 and TRBJ2-2; 9 bases match TRBD2. V shed 4 bases, J shed 3 bases, and the junction held 9 bases outside the gene matches. Germline CDR1 is SEHNR and CDR2 is FQNEAQ (reference sequence). This CDR3 has 17 residues. CDR3 sequence reads: CASSSTRLADHTGELFF. The CDR3 region has the DNA TGTGCCAGCAGCTCGACCCGACTAGCGGATCACACCGGGGAGCTGTTTTTT. The full variable domain, completed using reference TRBV7-9 and TRBJ2-2, is DTGVSQNPRHKITKRGQNVTFRCDPISEHNRLYWYRQTLGQGPEFLTYFQNEAQLEKSRLLSDRFSAERPKGSFSTLEIQRTEQGDSAMYLCASSSTRLADHTGELFFGEGSRLTVL.

This chain joins TRBV29-1 and TRBJ2-3, with 10 positions matching TRBD2. CDR1 and CDR2 (germline): SQVTM, ANQGSEA. V lost 8 bases and J lost 5; bases outside the gene matches: 4. The CDR3 sequence is 12 residues long. In DNA, the CDR3 is TGCAGCTCCCGGACTAGCGGAGATACGCAGTATTTT. This sequence encodes CSSRTSGDTQYF.

This sequence joins TRBV18 and TRBJ2-3, with D unresolved. The CDR3 is 17 amino acids. CDR1 KGHSH and CDR2 LQKENI come from the germline V gene. V was cut by 0 bases and J by 0 bases, with 13 bases left in between. In DNA form, the CDR3 reads TGTGCCAGCTCACCACCGAAAGTAGCCACTAGCACAGATACGCAGTATTTT. Protein product: CASSPPKVATSTDTQYF.

The J gene is TRBJ2-7, the V gene TRBV28; D is unclear. V lost 4 bases to trimming and J lost 7 bases, with 8 bases between them. The CDR3 runs 11 residues. Germline assignment: CDR1 MDHEN and CDR2 SYDVKM. The CDR3 spells CASSSTWEQYF. The CDR3 nucleotides are TGTGCCAGCAGTTCAACTTGGGAGCAGTACTTC.

The rearrangement joins TRBV6-1 to TRBJ1-6; D may be TRBD1 (6 bases). The CDR3 has 16 amino acids. Trimming removed 0 bases at V and 5 bases at J, with 11 bases between. The germline gives CDR1 MNHNS, CDR2 SASEGT. The CDR3 sequence: CASSEASQGNNSPLHF. CDR3 DNA: TGTGCCAGCAGTGAAGCGTCTCAGGGGAATAATTCACCCCTCCACTTT.

The chain employs TRBV20-1 and TRBJ2-1; no reliable D call. V lost 2 bases, J lost 9 bases, and 5 bases lay in between. Germline V lookup: CDR1 DFQATT, CDR2 SNEGSKA (reference sequence). The CDR3 has 10 amino acids. DNA of the CDR3: TGCAGTGCTAGACGCGCTGAGCAGTTCTTC. Encoded protein: CSARRAEQFF.

The J gene is TRBJ2-7, the V gene TRBV30; D may be TRBD2 (5 bases). V was cut by 5 bases and J by 6 bases, with 14 bases left in between. Germline CDR1 GTSNPN, CDR2 SVGIG (reference sequence). This CDR3 region has 12 residues. The CDR3 region is CAWGLAAAEQYF. CDR3 sequence (DNA): TGTGCCTGGGGCCTCGCAGCGGCCGAGCAGTACTTC.

The J gene is TRBJ2-1, the V gene TRBV5-6; D remains ambiguous. The V end was cut by 4 bases, the J end by 15 bases, with 20 bases between. In germline, CDR1 is SGHDT, CDR2 YYEEEE. This CDR3 has 13 residues. CDR3 in DNA: TGTGCCAGCAGCAACGGTGGATCCATGAGGAGGTTCTTC. This gives the protein CASSNGGSMRRFF.

The chain couples TRBV5-4 to TRBJ2-7; 10 bases fit TRBD1. Germline assignment: CDR1 SGHNT and CDR2 YYREEE (reference sequence). J gave up 5 bases and V 0 bases, and 2 bases lay outside the gene matches. The CDR3 extends over 14 amino acids. CDR3 sequence reads: CASSLDGTGDEQYF. CDR3 DNA: TGTGCCAGCAGCTTGGATGGGACAGGGGACGAGCAGTACTTC.

V and J are TRBV3-1 (or the pseudogene TRBV3-2) and TRBJ2-5; TRBD2 aligns across 8 bases. This CDR3 has 23 residues. J gave up 0 bases and V 0 bases, and 24 bases lay outside the gene matches. Germline V CDR1 and CDR2: LGHDT, YNNKEL (reference sequence). The CDR3 region has the DNA TGTGCCAGCAGCCAAGAACCCTCACTCGCGGGGGGATTTCCGGGTGGTCACCAAGAGACCCAGTACTTC. It is translated as CASSQEPSLAGGFPGGHQETQYF.

The chain combines TRBV1 with TRBJ2-3; TRBD2 is the table's D call, not checked against the DNA. TRBV1 is a known pseudogene. CDR3 length: 14 amino acids. The CDR3 sequence: CTEQVGGPPDTQYF. DNA for the CDR3: TGCACCGAGCAAGTGGGAGGGCCCCCAGATACGCAGTATTTT.

This chain uses TRBV6-5 with TRBJ1-6, with 9 positions matching TRBD1. The CDR3 consists of 15 residues. V shed 7 bases, J shed 6 bases, and the junction held 7 bases outside the gene matches. Per the germline V gene, CDR1 is MNHEY and CDR2 is SVGAGI. CDR3 sequence reads: CASTSLTGGNSPLHF. CDR3 DNA: TGTGCCAGCACCAGTTTGACAGGGGGTAATTCACCCCTCCACTTT.

The chain combines TRBV2 with TRBJ2-7; 15 bases map to TRBD2. Germline V lookup: CDR1 SNHLY, CDR2 FYNNEI. After removal of 6 bases from V and 4 bases from J, the junction contained 4 bases not matched to a gene. This CDR3 contains 15 residues. CDR3: CASSGGLAGGYEQYF. CDR3 DNA sequence: TGTGCCAGCAGCGGGGGACTAGCGGGAGGATACGAGCAGTACTTC.

V gene TRBV30 combines with J gene TRBJ2-5; D may be TRBD2 (7 bases). Trimming cost V 0 bases and J 1 base, with 12 bases left between them. This CDR3 is 15 amino acids long. The germline gives CDR1 GTSNPN, CDR2 SVGIG (reference sequence). This chain's CDR3 is CAWSVPRGAQETQYF. The CDR3 bases are TGTGCCTGGAGTGTACCCCGGGGGGCCCAAGAGACCCAGTACTTC.

This clone was observed a handful of times. This chain links TRBV24-1 with TRBJ2-5, with a weak D call TRBD2 (7 bases). CDR1 and CDR2 from the germline V gene are KGHDR and SFDVKD. The V gene lost 9 bases and the J gene lost 3 bases, with 13 bases spanning the gap. This CDR3 comprises 13 residues. The CDR3 DNA follows: TGTGCCACCGTGGGGGGGACAAAAGAGACCCAGTACTTC. Protein: CATVGGTKETQYF.